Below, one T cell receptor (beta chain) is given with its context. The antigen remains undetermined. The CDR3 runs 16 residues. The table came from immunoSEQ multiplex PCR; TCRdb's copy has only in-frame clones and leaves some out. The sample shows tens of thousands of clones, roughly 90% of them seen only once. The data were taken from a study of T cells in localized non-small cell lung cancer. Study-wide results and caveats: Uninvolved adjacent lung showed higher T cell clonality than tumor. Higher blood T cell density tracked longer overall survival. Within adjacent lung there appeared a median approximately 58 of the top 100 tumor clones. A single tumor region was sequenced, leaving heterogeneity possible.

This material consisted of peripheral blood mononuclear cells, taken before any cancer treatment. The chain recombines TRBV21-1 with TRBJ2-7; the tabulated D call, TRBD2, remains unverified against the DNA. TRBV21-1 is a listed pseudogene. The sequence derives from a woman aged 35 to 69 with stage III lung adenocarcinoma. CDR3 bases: TGTGCCAGCACCGCGTCGGTTTGGGACTTCATCTACGAGCAGTACTTC. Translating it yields CASTASVWDFIYEQYF.